These 30 T cell receptor beta chains share one sample of origin, sequenced in a study of response to subunit inactivated influenza vaccine (dated by TCRdb to between 2018 and 2020). Libraries were made using RT-PCR. Instrument used: Illumina HiSeq 2500. TCRdb reprocessed the public reads (quality trimming at Q25 with fastp, clone calling with MiXCR) and kept in-frame beta chains. Each record represents a unique CDR3 protein, reported with the most common genes and DNA among its rows. Across this sample there are a few hundred thousand distinct CDR3 sequences, with less than 25% seen only once. The ten largest account for 10% of the sample. The sequencing used PBMCs from blood, collected approximately 20 months after vaccination. These receptors were collected from a man aged 45 to 75 who received an inactivated influenza vaccine. Donor details come from another sample of the same person, matched by shared clones.

Ten or more counts support this clonotype. This chain connects TRBV7-9 to TRBJ1-4; a weak D match, TRBD1 (5 bases). This CDR3 is built from 15 residues. Germline-derived CDR1 and CDR2 are SEHNR and FQNEAQ (reference sequence). Trimming took 4 bases from V and 0 from J, leaving 9 bases between them. The CDR3: CASSSGRATNEKLFF. For the CDR3, the DNA is TGTGCCAGCAGCTCAGGGAGAGCAACTAATGAAAAACTGTTTTTT.

This clonotype was detected a few times. The chain has TRBV10-2 and TRBJ1-5; unclear D gene. Looked up from germline, CDR1 is WSHSY and CDR2 is SAAADI. The CDR3 has 13 residues. Trimming took off 2 bases at V and 2 bases at J, with 4 bases between the two ends. Here the CDR3 DNA reads TGCGCCAGCAGTGAGGCGGGCAATCAGCCCCAGCATTTT. Translating it yields CASSEAGNQPQHF.

A few counts support this clonotype. The chain couples TRBV27 to TRBJ2-2, with 13 nucleotides matching TRBD2. The CDR3 length is 17 residues. The junction had 8 bases not matched to a gene; V was cut back by 4 bases and J by 6 bases. From germline, CDR1 is MNHEY and CDR2 SMNVEV (reference sequence). CDR3 region: CASSSYGLAGVSGELFF. The DNA for the CDR3 is TGTGCCAGCAGTTCATACGGACTAGCGGGAGTTTCCGGGGAGCTGTTTTTT.

This clonotype was detected ten times or more. The CDR3 loop is CASSETGAGLFF. The CDR3 coding sequence is TGTGCCAGCAGCGAGACAGGGGCAGGTCTGTTTTTT. This rearrangement joins TRBV2 to TRBJ2-2, with 8 nucleotides matching TRBD1. CDR1 and CDR2 from the germline V gene are SNHLY and FYNNEI. Trimming took 6 bases from V and 14 from J; bases not matched to a gene: 8. The CDR3 runs to 12 residues.

The rearrangement uses TRBV6-2 or TRBV6-3 and TRBJ1-2, with D unresolved. Germline V lookup: CDR1 MNHEY, CDR2 SVGEGT. The CDR3 covers 14 residues. V lost 7 bases to trimming and J lost 0 bases, with 12 bases between them. The CDR3 DNA is TGTGCCAGCAAGGACGGTGCTGCTAACTATGGCTACACCTTC. This translates into CASKDGAANYGYTF.

The rearrangement uses TRBV6-2 or TRBV6-3 and TRBJ1-5; maybe TRBD1 (5 bases). Trimming removed 0 bases at V and 2 bases at J, with 11 bases between. Germline loops: CDR1 MNHEY, CDR2 SVGEGT. The CDR3 extends over 16 amino acids. The CDR3 sequence is CASSYSRRDGNQPQHF. DNA for the CDR3: TGTGCCAGCAGTTACTCGCGCCGGGACGGCAATCAGCCCCAGCATTTT.

This clonotype was recorded at least ten times. This chain joins TRBV30 and TRBJ1-5; no clear D. V was trimmed by 2 bases and J by 6 bases, leaving 5 bases between them. The germline V gene has CDR1 GTSNPN and CDR2 SVGIG (reference sequence). CDR3 length: 11 residues. The CDR3 nucleotides read TGTGCCTGGAGTAAAGGTCAGCCCCAGCATTTT. This codes for CAWSKGQPQHF.

The chain joins TRBV10-3 to TRBJ2-5; D could derive from TRBD1 or TRBD2 (5 bases each). The V end was cut by 4 bases, the J end by 5 bases, with 23 bases between. CDR3 size: 17 residues. Germline V gene lookup returns CDR1 ENHRY and CDR2 SYGVKD. For the CDR3, the DNA is TGTGCCATCAGTGTGGGGACCGAACCCAGAAGGCGGGAGACCCAGTACTTC. As protein: CAISVGTEPRRRETQYF.

This chain joins TRBV27 and TRBJ2-5; D is perhaps TRBD1 (6 bases). The CDR3 is 14 residues long. Germline CDR1 reads MNHEY; CDR2 reads SMNVEV (reference sequence). V gave up 2 bases and J gave up 5 bases, with 12 bases separating them. In DNA form, the CDR3 reads TGTGCCAGCAGTTTAATATTTAGGGGGGAGACCCAGTACTTC. It codes for CASSLIFRGETQYF.

This clonotype was found a few times. This chain uses TRBV30 with TRBJ1-6, with 10 bases that match TRBD1. From germline, CDR1 is GTSNPN and CDR2 SVGIG (reference sequence). The CDR3 totals 13 residues. V was clipped by 3 bases and J by 10 bases; unmatched bases: 3. In DNA form, the CDR3 reads TGTGCCTGGAGCTCGACAGGGGGCTCACCCCTCCACTTT. This translates into CAWSSTGGSPLHF. The full variable domain, its missing parts supplied by reference TRBV30 and TRBJ1-6, is SQTIHQWPATLVQPVGSPLSLECTVEGTSNPNLYWYRQAAGRGLQLLFYSVGIGQISSEVPQNLSASRPQDRQFILSSKKLLLSDSGFYLCAWSSTGGSPLHFGNGTRLTVT.

The chain uses TRBV4-3 and TRBJ1-2; no definite D call. This CDR3 is built from 15 residues. CDR1 and CDR2 (germline): LGHNA, YSLEER. V gave up 1 base and J gave up 4 bases, with 13 bases separating them. The CDR3 bases are TGCGCCAGCAGCCAAGGGGCGGCTCGATCCTATGGCTACACCTTC. Protein: CASSQGAARSYGYTF.

The V gene is TRBV12-3 or TRBV12-4, the J gene TRBJ2-1; TRBD2 agrees at 14 bases. With V trimmed by 3 bases and J by 8 bases, 3 bases remained unmatched. The CDR3 is 15 residues long. The CDR3 protein is CASSFRLAGGYEQFF. CDR3 bases: TGTGCCAGCAGTTTTAGACTAGCGGGAGGGTATGAGCAGTTCTTC.

This clonotype came up a few times. V usage is TRBV29-1 and J usage is TRBJ1-1; D gene unclear. The length of the CDR3 is 13 residues. Germline values: CDR1 SQVTM, CDR2 ANQGSEA. Trimming removed 4 bases from V and 0 bases from J, with 9 bases in between. CDR3 amino acids: CSVAGVVNTEAFF. The DNA for the CDR3 is TGCAGCGTTGCCGGGGTAGTGAACACTGAAGCTTTCTTT.

This clonotype has more than one count but fewer than ten. This chain joins TRBV29-1 and TRBJ1-1; D is perhaps TRBD1 (5 bases). This CDR3 has 13 amino acids. Germline CDR1 is SQVTM and CDR2 is ANQGSEA. V was trimmed by 4 bases and J by 0 bases, leaving 9 bases between them. The CDR3 loop is CSVAQTVNTEAFF. DNA for the CDR3: TGCAGCGTTGCACAGACAGTGAACACTGAAGCTTTCTTT.

The rearrangement joins TRBV19 to TRBJ1-6, with D uncertain. Germline-derived CDR1 and CDR2 are LNHDA and SQIVND (reference sequence). The CDR3 has 16 amino acids. V lost 6 bases and J 0 bases, leaving 12 bases between the germline ends. CDR3 sequence reads: CASRLDGSSYNSPLHF. The DNA of the CDR3 is TGTGCCAGTAGACTCGACGGGAGCTCCTATAATTCACCCCTCCACTTT.

V gene TRBV7-9 combines with J gene TRBJ2-7, with D hard to call. Trimming removed 2 bases from V and 2 bases from J, with 10 bases in between. The CDR3 has 14 amino acids. CDR1 SEHNR and CDR2 FQNEAQ come from the germline V gene (reference sequence). CDR3 residues: CASSLPGATYEQYF. CDR3 bases: TGTGCCAGCAGCTTACCTGGAGCCACCTACGAGCAGTACTTC. Supplemented by reference TRBV7-9 and TRBJ2-7, the full variable domain reads DTGVSQNPRHKITKRGQNVTFRCDPISEHNRLYWYRQTLGQGPEFLTYFQNEAQLEKSRLLSDRFSAERPKGSFSTLEIQRTEQGDSAMYLCASSLPGATYEQYFGPGTRLTVT.

The chain is built from TRBV7-9 and TRBJ2-1; D is uncertain. Trimming took 3 bases from V and 4 from J, leaving 13 bases between them. Germline V gene lookup returns CDR1 SEHNR and CDR2 FQNEAQ (reference sequence). The CDR3 is made up of 15 amino acids. CDR3 DNA sequence: TGTGCCAGCAGCTTTCGCGAGCTGGGTTACAATGAGCAGTTCTTC. Amino acid sequence: CASSFRELGYNEQFF.

This clonotype was picked up a small number of times. This chain links TRBV4-2 with TRBJ1-5; 7 bases agree with TRBD1. The CDR3 contains 15 residues. Germline V gene sequence: CDR1 LGHNA, CDR2 YNFKEQ. V lost 3 bases to trimming and J lost 3 bases; unmatched junction nucleotides: 5. CDR3 loop: CASSHRTGDNQPQHF. In DNA, the CDR3 is TGTGCCAGCAGCCACCGGACAGGTGACAATCAGCCCCAGCATTTT.

This clonotype appeared a few times. The chain has TRBV10-3 and TRBJ2-5, with 11 nucleotides matching TRBD2. Per germline, CDR1 ENHRY and CDR2 SYGVKD. The CDR3 has 16 amino acids. V was pared by 0 bases and J by 2 bases, with 2 bases of the junction left unmatched. CDR3 loop: CAISESSGGGQETQYF. The CDR3 DNA reads as TGTGCCATCAGTGAGTCTAGCGGGGGGGGACAAGAGACCCAGTACTTC.

This clonotype was counted once. This clone may be a read error of a much larger clone one base away. V usage is TRBV4-3 and J usage is TRBJ2-7; 12 bases line up with TRBD2. There are 17 residues in the CDR3. Losses at the gene ends were 0 bases for V and 8 bases for J; bases not matched to a gene: 11. Germline V gene sequence: CDR1 LGHNA, CDR2 YSLEER. The CDR3 loop is CASSQDMRASGRAKQYF. In nucleotides, the CDR3 is TGCGCCAGCAGCCAAGATATGAGGGCTAGCGGGAGGGCTAAGCAGTACTTC.

J is TRBJ2-7 and V is TRBV28, with 10 bases aligning to TRBD1. There are 14 residues in the CDR3. Losses at the gene ends were 3 bases for V and 5 bases for J; bases not matched to a gene: 4. From germline, CDR1 is MDHEN and CDR2 SYDVKM. For the CDR3, the DNA is TGTGCCAGCAGTTTGACAGGGGGCTACGACGAGCAGTACTTC. The encoded protein is CASSLTGGYDEQYF.

Only a few counts were recorded for this clonotype. This chain uses TRBV6-1 with TRBJ1-6; 12 bases line up with TRBD1. The V gene end was trimmed by 6 bases and the J gene end by 10 bases; junction bases not matched to a gene: 16. Germline CDR1 reads MNHNS; CDR2 reads SASEGT. The CDR3 is 18 amino acids. The CDR3 coding sequence is TGTGCCAGCAGCCCCGGGACAGGGGGCTCGAGTTTCTTCTCACCCCTCCACTTT. Translating gives CASSPGTGGSSFFSPLHF.

This clonotype has a handful of counts. This chain uses TRBV7-8 with TRBJ1-3, with a weak D call TRBD1 (5 bases). CDR1 is SGHVS, CDR2 FQNEAQ, per germline. The V gene lost 4 bases and the J gene lost 4 bases, with 8 bases spanning the gap. This CDR3 has 13 amino acids. This CDR3 reads CASSSRDGNTIYF. CDR3 DNA: TGTGCCAGCAGCTCCCGGGACGGAAACACCATATATTTT.

V is TRBV30 and J is TRBJ1-5, with D possibly matching TRBD1 (5 bases). The V gene lost 3 bases and the J gene lost 0 bases, with 9 bases spanning the gap. This CDR3 contains 14 residues. Germline CDR1 and CDR2: GTSNPN and SVGIG (reference sequence). The CDR3 protein is CAWRHGTSNQPQHF. DNA for the CDR3: TGTGCCTGGAGGCACGGGACTAGCAATCAGCCCCAGCATTTT.

The J gene is TRBJ1-5, the V gene TRBV7-2; 7 bases are a match to TRBD1. The length of the CDR3 is 15 residues. From germline, CDR1 is SGHTA and CDR2 FQGNSA. Unmatched junction bases numbered 8, after V lost 4 bases and J lost 5 bases. The CDR3 reads CASSSQDRRYQPQHF. DNA of the CDR3: TGTGCCAGCAGCTCACAGGACAGGCGCTATCAGCCCCAGCATTTT.

This clonotype was observed a few times. The genes are TRBV6-1 and TRBJ1-4, with D uncertain. This CDR3 region has 16 residues. Germline V lookup: CDR1 MNHNS, CDR2 SASEGT. Trimming pared 2 bases from V and 1 base from J, leaving 11 bases between. The CDR3 coding sequence is TGTGCCAGCAGTGAACCGGTGGGAATAACTAATGAAAAACTGTTTTTT. Protein product: CASSEPVGITNEKLFF.

The chain joins TRBV13 to TRBJ1-2, with D possibly TRBD1 on 5 matching bases. The CDR3 contains 14 residues. The V gene's germline CDR1 is PRHDT and CDR2 FYEKMQ (reference sequence). Trimming cost V 4 bases and J 9 bases, with 18 bases left between them. The CDR3: CASSSPGQGGSYTF. DNA of the CDR3: TGTGCCAGCAGCTCTCCCGGGCAGGGTGGCAGCTACACCTTC.

The rearrangement links TRBV3-1 to TRBJ2-5; 7 nucleotides align to TRBD2. The CDR3 is made up of 15 amino acids. J lost 2 bases, V lost 4 bases, and 7 bases had no gene match. Germline-derived CDR1 and CDR2 are LGHDT and YNNKEL (reference sequence). CDR3 in amino acids: CASSLAGLKQETQYF. The DNA of the CDR3 is TGTGCCAGCAGCCTCGCGGGACTAAAACAAGAGACCCAGTACTTC.

The V and J genes are TRBV20-1 and TRBJ2-1; TRBD2 matches 11 bases. In germline, CDR1 is DFQATT, CDR2 SNEGSKA (reference sequence). The CDR3 length is 14 residues. Unmatched junction bases numbered 8, after V lost 4 bases and J lost 9 bases. The CDR3 DNA reads as TGCAGTGCTACGGGACTAGCGGAGTGGGCTGAGCAGTTCTTC. Its protein product is CSATGLAEWAEQFF.

This clonotype was recorded at least ten times. The chain combines TRBV27 with TRBJ1-2; perhaps TRBD1 as D (5 bases). The CDR3 extends over 14 amino acids. Germline V gene sequence: CDR1 MNHEY, CDR2 SMNVEV (reference sequence). The germline V and J ends were trimmed by 0 bases and 5 bases, with 10 bases remaining between them. The CDR3 nucleotides read TGTGCCAGCAGTTTATCCGGCGGGGGTTATGGCTACACCTTC. The encoded protein is CASSLSGGGYGYTF.